This TCR beta chain stems from a study of OX40 agonist ivuxolimab in advanced cancers. About the full investigation: The costimulatory receptor OX40 (CD134) was targeted by ivuxolimab, a fully human IgG2 agonistic monoclonal antibody. Intravenous ivuxolimab was administered to patients every 2 weeks at six dose levels: 0.01, 0.1, 0.3, 1.5, 3 and 10 mg/kg. Of the 50 to 55 dose-escalation patients, hepatocellular carcinoma was present in about 20, melanoma in approximately 15, renal cell carcinoma in 9 and head and neck cancer in 9. A male proportion of roughly 80% and a mean age of 60 years, ranging from roughly 20 to 80, were recorded for the dose-escalation cohort. Prior anti-PD-1, anti-PD-L1 or anti-CTLA-4 therapy was permitted, and approximately 40% of dose-escalation patients had received checkpoint inhibitors. Partial responses occurred in three dose-escalation patients, of whom one had hepatocellular carcinoma and two had cutaneous melanoma. Peripheral TCRbeta sequencing was intended to test whether TCR sequence diversity was altered and clonal T-cell expansion was caused by ivuxolimab. The paper describes the monotherapy dose-escalation part (N of about 50 patients) of the phase I trial of ivuxolimab. Here is what the overall study found, with its caveats: At doses of 0.1 to 3.0 mg/kg, clonal expansion of both CD4+ and CD8+ T cells in blood was seen between baseline and week 6. Low levels of normalized T-cell clonal expansion were also seen in some nonresponding patients. The antigen specificity of the peripheral T cells that underwent clonal expansion was not determined. In the 0.1-3.0 mg/kg groups, partial responders had among the lowest normalized peripheral clonal expansion, particularly in CD8+ T cells. On average, CD8+ T cells showed more expanded clones than CD4+ T cells after ivuxolimab.

Patients with autoimmune disease history or receiving systemic immunosuppression were excluded from the trial. Peripheral blood for TCR sequencing was collected from all dose cohorts at baseline, on cycle 4 day 1, and on cycle 7 day 1. Samples were obtained from an open-label, multicenter, first-in-human phase I dose-escalation trial of ivuxolimab. Adults with locally advanced or metastatic melanoma, renal cell carcinoma, hepatocellular carcinoma or head and neck squamous cell carcinoma were enrolled in the trial. Before TCR sequencing, CD4+ and CD8+ T cells were separately sorted from peripheral blood. Turning to this clone: Its antigen has not been determined. No much larger clonotype is one base removed from it; base qualities were not supplied.

Inclusive of the bounding cysteine and phenylalanine, the CDR3 is 14 residues long. Only the CDR3 part of the read is kept: 42 bases, read in frame from the first base. CDR1 and CDR2, per the germline V gene, are ENHRY and SYGVKD. V loses 4 bases of germline sequence and J loses 5 bases, and the interval between the two ends is 14 bases. Genomic DNA was extracted from sorted cells for sequencing of the TCRbeta CDR3 region. The immunoSEQ Assay was used for sequencing of TCRbeta CDR3 regions. TCRdb carries this immuneACCESS record with in-frame sequences only. Its versions omit some clonotypes, under half of them owing to an unresolved V gene in the studies checked, with the rest unexplained. In all, the sample holds around 45,000 clones, and about four fifths of those were seen once. The top ten constitute roughly 10% of the sample.

The rearrangement combines TRBV10-3 with TRBJ2-5, with a weak D call of TRBD1 (6 bases match). The sequences come from CD4+ or CD8+ T cells sorted from blood, collected in a trial of the OX40 agonist ivuxolimab. The receptor was isolated from an adult with an advanced solid tumor such as melanoma, head and neck, liver or kidney cancer. CDR3 region: CAISAQQGGETQYF. The bases read TGTGCCATCAGTGCCCAACAGGGCGGGGAGACCCAGTACTTC.